The clone carrying this T cell receptor (beta chain) was detected many times. This record belongs to a study of neurological immune-mediated disorders. TCRdb re-called the 5' RACE reads with MiXCR, one entry per CDR3 protein. Seen here are roughly 21,000 distinct CDR3 sequences, more than 14% observed once, and the top ten hold 15%. The unsorted libraries had their origin in 2 million PBMCs stored at -80 C. The germline V gene encodes CDR1 LGHDT and CDR2 YNNKEL (reference sequence). V was pared by 0 bases and J by 0 bases, with 11 bases of the junction left unmatched. This CDR3 has 18 amino acids. The specimen was PBMCs. This sequence joins TRBV3-1 and TRBJ2-7; TRBD1 agrees at 7 bases. The TCR comes from a female donor with HTLV-1-associated myelopathy (HAM/TSP). As DNA, the CDR3 is TGTGCCAGCAGCCAAGACCCCTCGACAGGGCACCTCTCCTACGAGCAGTACTTC. Amino acids: CASSQDPSTGHLSYEQYF.